The present T cell receptor (beta chain) was sequenced within a study of radiotherapy plus CTLA-4 blockade in lung cancer. Sequencing was performed with immunoSEQ multiplex PCR; in TCRdb, only in-frame clones are kept and a portion is missing. The sample carries roughly 40,000 clones, roughly three quarters recorded once. The receptor was isolated from a human donor with non-small cell lung cancer that progressed on radiotherapy plus ipilimumab. Source: peripheral blood, taken from a patient treated with radiotherapy plus ipilimumab.

In DNA form, the CDR3 reads TGTGCCAGCAGCTCAACAGGGGGCCGTGGCTACACCTTC. It is translated as CASSSTGGRGYTF. This sequence joins TRBV7-3 and TRBJ1-2, with 9 bases matching TRBD1. From germline, CDR1 is SGHTA and CDR2 FQGTGA. After removal of 4 bases from V and 7 bases from J, the junction contained 4 bases not matched to a gene. The CDR3 contains 13 residues.